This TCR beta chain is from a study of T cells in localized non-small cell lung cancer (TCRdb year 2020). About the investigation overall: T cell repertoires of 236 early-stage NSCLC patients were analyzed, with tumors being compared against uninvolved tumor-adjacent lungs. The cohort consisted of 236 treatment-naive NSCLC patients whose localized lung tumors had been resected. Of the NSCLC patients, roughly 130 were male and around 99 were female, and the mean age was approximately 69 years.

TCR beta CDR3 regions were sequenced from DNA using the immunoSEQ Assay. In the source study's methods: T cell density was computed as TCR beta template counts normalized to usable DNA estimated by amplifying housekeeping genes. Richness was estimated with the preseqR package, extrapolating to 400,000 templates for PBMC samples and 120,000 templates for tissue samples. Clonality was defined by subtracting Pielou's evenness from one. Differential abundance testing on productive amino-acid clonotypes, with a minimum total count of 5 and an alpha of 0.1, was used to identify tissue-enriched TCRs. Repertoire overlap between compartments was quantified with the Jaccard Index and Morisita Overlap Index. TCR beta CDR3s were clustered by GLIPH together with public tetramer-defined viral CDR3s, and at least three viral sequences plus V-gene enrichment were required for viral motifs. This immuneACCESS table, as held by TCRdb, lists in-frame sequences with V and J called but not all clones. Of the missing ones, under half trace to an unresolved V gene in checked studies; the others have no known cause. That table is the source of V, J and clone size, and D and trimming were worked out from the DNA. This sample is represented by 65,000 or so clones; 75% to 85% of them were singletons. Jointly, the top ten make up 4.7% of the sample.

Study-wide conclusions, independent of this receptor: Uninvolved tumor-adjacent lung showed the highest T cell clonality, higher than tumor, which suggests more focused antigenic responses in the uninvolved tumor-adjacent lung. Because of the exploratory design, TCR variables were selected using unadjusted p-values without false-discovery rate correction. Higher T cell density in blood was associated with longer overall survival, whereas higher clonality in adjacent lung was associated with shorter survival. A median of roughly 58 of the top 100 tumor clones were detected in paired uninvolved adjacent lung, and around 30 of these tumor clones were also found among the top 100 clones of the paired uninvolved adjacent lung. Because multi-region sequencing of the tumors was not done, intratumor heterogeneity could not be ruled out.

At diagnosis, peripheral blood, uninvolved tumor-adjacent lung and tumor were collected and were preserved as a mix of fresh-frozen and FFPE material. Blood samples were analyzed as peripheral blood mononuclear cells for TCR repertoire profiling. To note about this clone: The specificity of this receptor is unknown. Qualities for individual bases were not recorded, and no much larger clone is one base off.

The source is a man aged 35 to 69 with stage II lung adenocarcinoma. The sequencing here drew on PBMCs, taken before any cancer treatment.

CDR3 sequence: CASSYRGQGEKLFF. The DNA sequence reads TGTGCCAGCAGTTACCGGGGGCAGGGTGAAAAACTGTTTTTT. Recombination linked TRBV6-5 to TRBJ1-4; the D gene is perhaps TRBD1, on 6 matching bases. Including cysteine and phenylalanine, the CDR3 has 14 amino acids. Only the CDR3 DNA stays, 42 bases, in frame from base 1. CDR1 MNHEY and CDR2 SVGAGI are derived from the germline V gene. V gives up 2 bases and J gives up 7 bases, and the segment between their germline ends measures 11 bases.